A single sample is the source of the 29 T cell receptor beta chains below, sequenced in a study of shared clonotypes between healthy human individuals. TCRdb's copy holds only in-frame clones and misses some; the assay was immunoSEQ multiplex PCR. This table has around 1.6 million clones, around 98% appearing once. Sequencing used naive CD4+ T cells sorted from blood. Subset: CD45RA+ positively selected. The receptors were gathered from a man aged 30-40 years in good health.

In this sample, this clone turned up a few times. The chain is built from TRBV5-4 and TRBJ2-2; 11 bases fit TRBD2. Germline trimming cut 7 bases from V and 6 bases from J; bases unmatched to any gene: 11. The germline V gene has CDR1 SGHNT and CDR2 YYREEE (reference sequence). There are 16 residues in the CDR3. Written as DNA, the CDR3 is TGTGCCAGCCGGGAAACTAGCGGGAGAGTGGCCGGGGAGCTGTTTTTT. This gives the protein CASRETSGRVAGELFF.

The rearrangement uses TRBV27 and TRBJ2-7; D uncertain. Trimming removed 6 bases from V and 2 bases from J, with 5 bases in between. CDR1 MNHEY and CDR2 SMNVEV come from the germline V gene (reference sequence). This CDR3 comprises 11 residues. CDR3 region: CASRRPYEQYF. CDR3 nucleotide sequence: TGTGCCAGCAGACGCCCCTACGAGCAGTACTTC.

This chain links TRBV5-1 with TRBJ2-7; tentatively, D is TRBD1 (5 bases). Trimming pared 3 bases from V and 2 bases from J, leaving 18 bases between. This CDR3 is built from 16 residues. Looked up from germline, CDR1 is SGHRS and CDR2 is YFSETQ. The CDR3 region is CASSSEPDSIPYEQYF. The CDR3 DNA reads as TGCGCCAGCAGCTCCGAGCCAGACAGTATCCCCTACGAGCAGTACTTC.

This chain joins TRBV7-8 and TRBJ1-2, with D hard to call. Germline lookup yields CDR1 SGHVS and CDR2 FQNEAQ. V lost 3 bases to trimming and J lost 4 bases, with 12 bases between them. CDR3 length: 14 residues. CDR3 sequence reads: CASSFTQISYGYTF. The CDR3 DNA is TGTGCCAGCAGCTTTACCCAGATAAGCTATGGCTACACCTTC.

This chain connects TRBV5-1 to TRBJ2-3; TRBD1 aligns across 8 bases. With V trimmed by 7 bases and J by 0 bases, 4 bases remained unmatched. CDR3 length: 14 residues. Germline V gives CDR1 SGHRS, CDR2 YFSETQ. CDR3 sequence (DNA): TGCGCCAGCGGACAGGGAACCAGCACAGATACGCAGTATTTT. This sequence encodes CASGQGTSTDTQYF.

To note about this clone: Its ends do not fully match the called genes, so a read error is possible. In nucleotides, the CDR3 is TGTGCCAGCAGCTACTTGCCCCGGACAGGGGACCACGAGCAGTACTTC. It translates to CASSYLPRTGDHEQYF. The V and J genes are TRBV6-5 and TRBJ2-7; 9 nucleotides agree with TRBD1. The CDR3 covers 16 residues. Germline V gene data show CDR1 as MNHEY and CDR2 as SVGAGI.

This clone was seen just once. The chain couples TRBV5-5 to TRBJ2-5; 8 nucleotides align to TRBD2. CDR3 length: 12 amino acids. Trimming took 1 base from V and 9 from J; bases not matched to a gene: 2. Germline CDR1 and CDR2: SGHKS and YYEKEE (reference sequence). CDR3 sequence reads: CASSLSGSSQYF. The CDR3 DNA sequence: TGTGCCAGCAGCTTGAGCGGGAGCTCCCAGTACTTC.

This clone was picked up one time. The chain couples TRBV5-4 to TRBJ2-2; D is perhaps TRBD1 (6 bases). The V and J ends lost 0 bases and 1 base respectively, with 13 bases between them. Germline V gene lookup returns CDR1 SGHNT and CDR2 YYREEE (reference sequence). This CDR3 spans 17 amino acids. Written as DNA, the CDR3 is TGTGCCAGCAGCTTGGTGGGGGCCCGGGGGAACACCGGGGAGCTGTTTTTT. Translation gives CASSLVGARGNTGELFF. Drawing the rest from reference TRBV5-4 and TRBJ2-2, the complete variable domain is ETGVTQSPTHLIKTRGQQVTLRCSSQSGHNTVSWYQQALGQGPQFIFQYYREEENGRGNFPPRFSGLQFPNYSSELNVNALELDDSALYLCASSLVGARGNTGELFFGEGSRLTVL.

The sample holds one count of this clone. DNA of the CDR3: TGTGCCACAGATACTAGCGGAGCGAGCTCCTACAATGAGCAGTTCTTC. This gives the protein CATDTSGASSYNEQFF. The chain recombines TRBV28 with TRBJ2-1; 8 positions agree with TRBD2. The CDR3 length is 16 residues. Germline V lookup: CDR1 MDHEN, CDR2 SYDVKM. J was trimmed by 0 bases and V by 10 bases; bases with no gene match: 11.

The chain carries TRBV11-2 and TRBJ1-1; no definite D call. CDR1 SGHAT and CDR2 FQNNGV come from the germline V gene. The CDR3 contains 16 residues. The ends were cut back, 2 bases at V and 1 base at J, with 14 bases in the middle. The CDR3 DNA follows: TGTGCCAGCAGCTTACGTACGTCACCCGCGAACACTGAAGCTTTCTTT. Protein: CASSLRTSPANTEAFF. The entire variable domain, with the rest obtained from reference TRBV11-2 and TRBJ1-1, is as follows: EAGVAQSPRYKIIEKRQSVAFWCNPISGHATLYWYQQILGQGPKLLIQFQNNGVVDDSQLPKDRFSAERLKGVDSTLKIQPAKLEDSAVYLCASSLRTSPANTEAFFGQGTRLTVV.

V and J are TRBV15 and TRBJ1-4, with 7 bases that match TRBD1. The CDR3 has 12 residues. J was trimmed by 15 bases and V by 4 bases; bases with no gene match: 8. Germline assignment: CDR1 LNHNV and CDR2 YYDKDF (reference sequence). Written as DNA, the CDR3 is TGTGCCACCAGCATGGACAGGTCTATAATGTTTTTT. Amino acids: CATSMDRSIMFF.

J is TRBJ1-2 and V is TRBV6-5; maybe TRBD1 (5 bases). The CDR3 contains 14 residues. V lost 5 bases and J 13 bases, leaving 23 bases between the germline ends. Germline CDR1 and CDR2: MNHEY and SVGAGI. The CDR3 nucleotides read TGTGCCAGCAGTAATCCGGGGACTCAATCTTCGTTCACCTTC. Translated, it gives CASSNPGTQSSFTF.

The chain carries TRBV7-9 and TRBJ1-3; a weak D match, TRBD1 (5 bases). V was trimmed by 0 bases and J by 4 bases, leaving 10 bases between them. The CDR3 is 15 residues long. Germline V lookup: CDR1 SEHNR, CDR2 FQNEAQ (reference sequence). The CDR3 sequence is CASSLAGVKGNTIYF. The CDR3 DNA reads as TGTGCCAGCAGCTTAGCAGGGGTAAAAGGAAACACCATATATTTT.

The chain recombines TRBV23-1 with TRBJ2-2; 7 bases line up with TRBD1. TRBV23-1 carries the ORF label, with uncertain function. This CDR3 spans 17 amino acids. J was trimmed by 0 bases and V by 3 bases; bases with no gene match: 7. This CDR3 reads CASSHHRTGPNTGELFF. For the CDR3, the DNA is TGCGCCAGCAGTCACCACAGGACAGGACCGAACACCGGGGAGCTGTTTTTT.

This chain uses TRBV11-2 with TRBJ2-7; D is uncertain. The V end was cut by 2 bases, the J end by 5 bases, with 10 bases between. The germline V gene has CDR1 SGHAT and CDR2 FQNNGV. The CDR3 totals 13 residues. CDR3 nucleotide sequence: TGTGCCAGCAGCTTAACCTGGACGAACGAGCAGTACTTC. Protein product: CASSLTWTNEQYF.

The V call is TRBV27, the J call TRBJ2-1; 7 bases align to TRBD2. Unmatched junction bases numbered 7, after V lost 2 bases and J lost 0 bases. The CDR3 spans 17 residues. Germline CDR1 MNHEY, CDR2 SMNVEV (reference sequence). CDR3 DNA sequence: TGTGCCAGCAGTTTAAGGATCCGGGGGGACTCCTACAATGAGCAGTTCTTC. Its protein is CASSLRIRGDSYNEQFF.

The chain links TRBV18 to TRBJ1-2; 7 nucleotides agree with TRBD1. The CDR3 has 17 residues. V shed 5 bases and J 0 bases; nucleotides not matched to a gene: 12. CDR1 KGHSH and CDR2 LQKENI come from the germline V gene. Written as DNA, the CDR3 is TGTGCCAGCTCAATTACTTCCGGGACAGAAACTAACTATGGCTACACCTTC. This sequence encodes CASSITSGTETNYGYTF.

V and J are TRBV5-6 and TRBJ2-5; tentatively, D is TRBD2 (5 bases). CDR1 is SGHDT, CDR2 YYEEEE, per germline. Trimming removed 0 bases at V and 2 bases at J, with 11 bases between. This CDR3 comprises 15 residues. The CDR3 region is CASSLGGLGQETQYF. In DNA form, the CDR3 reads TGTGCCAGCAGCTTGGGAGGGCTGGGGCAAGAGACCCAGTACTTC.

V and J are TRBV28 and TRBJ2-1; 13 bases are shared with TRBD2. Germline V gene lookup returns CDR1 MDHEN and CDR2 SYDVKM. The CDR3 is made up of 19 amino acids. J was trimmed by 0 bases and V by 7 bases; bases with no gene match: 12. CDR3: CASTILTSGGRGSYNEQFF. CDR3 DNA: TGTGCCAGCACGATTCTGACTAGCGGGGGGAGAGGCTCCTACAATGAGCAGTTCTTC. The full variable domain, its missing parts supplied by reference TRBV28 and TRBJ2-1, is DVKVTQSSRYLVKRTGEKVFLECVQDMDHENMFWYRQDPGLGLRLIYFSYDVKMKEKGDIPEGYSVSREKKERFSLILESASTNQTSMYLCASTILTSGGRGSYNEQFFGPGTRLTVL.

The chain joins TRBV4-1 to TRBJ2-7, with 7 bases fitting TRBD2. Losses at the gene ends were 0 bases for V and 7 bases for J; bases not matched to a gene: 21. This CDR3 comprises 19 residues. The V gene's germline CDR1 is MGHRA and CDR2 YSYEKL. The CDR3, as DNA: TGCGCCAGCAGCCAAGATGAATCCAGCGGGACTCCCCCCTCATGGGAGCAGTACTTC. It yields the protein CASSQDESSGTPPSWEQYF.

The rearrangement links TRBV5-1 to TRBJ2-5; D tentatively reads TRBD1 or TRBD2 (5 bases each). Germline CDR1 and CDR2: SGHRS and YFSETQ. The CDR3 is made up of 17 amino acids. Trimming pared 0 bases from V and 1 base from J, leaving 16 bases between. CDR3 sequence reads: CASSLGAGTRRQETQYF. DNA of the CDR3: TGCGCCAGCAGCTTGGGGGCCGGGACCAGACGCCAAGAGACCCAGTACTTC. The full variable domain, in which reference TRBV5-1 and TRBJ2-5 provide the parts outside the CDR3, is KAGVTQTPRYLIKTRGQQVTLSCSPISGHRSVSWYQQTPGQGLQFLFEYFSETQRNKGNFPGRFSGRQFSNSRSEMNVSTLELGDSALYLCASSLGAGTRRQETQYFGPGTRLLVL.

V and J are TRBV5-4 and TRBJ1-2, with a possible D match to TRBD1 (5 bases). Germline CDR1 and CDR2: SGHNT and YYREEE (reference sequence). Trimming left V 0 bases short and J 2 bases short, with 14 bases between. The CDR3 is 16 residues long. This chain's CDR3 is CASSLGADRTNYGYTF. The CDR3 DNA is TGTGCCAGCAGCTTGGGAGCAGACAGAACGAACTATGGCTACACCTTC.

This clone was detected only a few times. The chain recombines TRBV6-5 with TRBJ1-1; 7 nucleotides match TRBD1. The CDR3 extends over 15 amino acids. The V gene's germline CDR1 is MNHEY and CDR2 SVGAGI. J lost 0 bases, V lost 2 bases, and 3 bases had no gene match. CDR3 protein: CASSYPGQMNTEAFF. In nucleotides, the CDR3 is TGTGCCAGCAGTTACCCGGGACAGATGAACACTGAAGCTTTCTTT.

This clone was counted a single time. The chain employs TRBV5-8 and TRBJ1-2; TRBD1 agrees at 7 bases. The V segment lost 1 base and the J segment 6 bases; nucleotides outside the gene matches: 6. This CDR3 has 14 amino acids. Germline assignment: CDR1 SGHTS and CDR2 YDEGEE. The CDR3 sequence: CASSLSVRGNGYTF. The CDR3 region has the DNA TGTGCCAGCAGCTTGTCGGTCAGGGGGAATGGCTACACCTTC.

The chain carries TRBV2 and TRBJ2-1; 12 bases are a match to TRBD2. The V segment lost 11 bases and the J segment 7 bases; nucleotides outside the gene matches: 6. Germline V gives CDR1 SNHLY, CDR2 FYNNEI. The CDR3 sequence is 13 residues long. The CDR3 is CAATSGSSNEQFF. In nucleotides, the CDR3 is TGTGCCGCGACTAGCGGGAGTTCAAATGAGCAGTTCTTC.

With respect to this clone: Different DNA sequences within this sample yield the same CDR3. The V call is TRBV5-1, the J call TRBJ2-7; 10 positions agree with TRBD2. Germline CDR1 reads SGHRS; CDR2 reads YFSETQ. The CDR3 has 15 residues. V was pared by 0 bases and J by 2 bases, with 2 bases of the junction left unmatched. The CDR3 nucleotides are TGCGCCAGCAGCTTGGCTAGCGGGAGTACCTACGAGCAGTACTTC. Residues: CASSLASGSTYEQYF. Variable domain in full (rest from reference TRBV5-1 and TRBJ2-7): KAGVTQTPRYLIKTRGQQVTLSCSPISGHRSVSWYQQTPGQGLQFLFEYFSETQRNKGNFPGRFSGRQFSNSRSEMNVSTLELGDSALYLCASSLASGSTYEQYFGPGTRLTVT.

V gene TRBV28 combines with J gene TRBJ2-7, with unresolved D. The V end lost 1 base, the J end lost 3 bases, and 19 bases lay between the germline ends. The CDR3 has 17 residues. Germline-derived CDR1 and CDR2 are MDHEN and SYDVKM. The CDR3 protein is CASSLLHVRTQNYEQYF. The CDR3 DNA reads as TGTGCCAGCAGTTTATTACATGTCAGGACCCAGAACTACGAGCAGTACTTC.

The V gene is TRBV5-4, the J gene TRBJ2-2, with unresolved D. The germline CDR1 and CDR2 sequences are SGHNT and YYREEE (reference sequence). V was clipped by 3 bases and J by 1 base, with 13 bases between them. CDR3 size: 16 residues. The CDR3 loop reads CASSSQLKLNTGELFF. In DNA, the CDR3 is TGTGCCAGCAGCTCGCAGCTGAAATTGAACACCGGGGAGCTGTTTTTT. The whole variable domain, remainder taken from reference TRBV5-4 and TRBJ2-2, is ETGVTQSPTHLIKTRGQQVTLRCSSQSGHNTVSWYQQALGQGPQFIFQYYREEENGRGNFPPRFSGLQFPNYSSELNVNALELDDSALYLCASSSQLKLNTGELFFGEGSRLTVL.

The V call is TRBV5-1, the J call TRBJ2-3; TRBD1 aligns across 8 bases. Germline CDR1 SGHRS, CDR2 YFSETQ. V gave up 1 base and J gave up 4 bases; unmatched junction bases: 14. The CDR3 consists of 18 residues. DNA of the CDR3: TGCGCCAGCAGCTTGTTTAGCGCAGGGGGCCGAATCCCAGATACGCAGTATTTT. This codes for CASSLFSAGGRIPDTQYF.